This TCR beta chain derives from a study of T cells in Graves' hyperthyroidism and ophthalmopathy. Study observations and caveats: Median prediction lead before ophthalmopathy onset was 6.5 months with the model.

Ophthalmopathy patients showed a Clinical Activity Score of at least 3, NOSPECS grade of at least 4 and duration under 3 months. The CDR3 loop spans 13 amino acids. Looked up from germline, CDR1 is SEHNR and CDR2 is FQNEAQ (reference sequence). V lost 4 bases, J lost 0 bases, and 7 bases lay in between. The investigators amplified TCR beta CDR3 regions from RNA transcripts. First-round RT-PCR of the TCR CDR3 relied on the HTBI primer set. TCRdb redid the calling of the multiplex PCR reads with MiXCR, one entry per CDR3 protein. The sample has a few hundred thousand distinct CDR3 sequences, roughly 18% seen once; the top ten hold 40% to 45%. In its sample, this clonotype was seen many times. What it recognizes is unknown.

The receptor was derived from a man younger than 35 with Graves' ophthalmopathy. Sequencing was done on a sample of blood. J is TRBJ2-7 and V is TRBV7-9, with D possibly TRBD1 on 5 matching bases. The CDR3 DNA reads TGTGCCAGCAGCTCGGACATCTCCTACGAGCAGTACTTC. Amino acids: CASSSDISYEQYF. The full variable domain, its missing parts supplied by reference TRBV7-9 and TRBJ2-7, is DTGVSQNPRHKITKRGQNVTFRCDPISEHNRLYWYRQTLGQGPEFLTYFQNEAQLEKSRLLSDRFSAERPKGSFSTLEIQRTEQGDSAMYLCASSSDISYEQYFGPGTRLTVT.